This record concerns one TCR beta chain sequence. Its antigen is undetermined. These data are taken from a study of neurological immune-mediated disorders. TCRdb reanalysed the 5' RACE reads using MiXCR and keeps one entry per CDR3 protein. The table lists almost 85,000 distinct CDR3 sequences, around 2.6% of them singletons. Unsorted libraries used 2 million PBMCs kept at -80 degrees C. Findings and caveats of the study: Patients with HTLV-1-associated myelopathy showed the most TCR clonal expansion. Those with multiple sclerosis showed the least, falling below healthy controls. None of the CDR3 amino acid sequences found in expanded clones was shared across subjects. This suggests that the TCR-beta repertoires were private in all groups.

This TCR came from a woman in her twenties or thirties with multiple sclerosis. Sequences were obtained from PBMCs.

This chain's CDR3 is CASSLVGGGYEQYV. For the CDR3, the DNA is TGTGCCAGCAGCTTAGTCGGGGGGGGCTACGAGCAGTACGTC. The chain joins TRBV7-2 to TRBJ2-7, with 8 bases fitting TRBD2. CDR3 length: 14 residues. J was trimmed by 3 bases and V by 1 base; bases with no gene match: 2. From germline, CDR1 is SGHTA and CDR2 FQGNSA.